The clone carrying this TCR beta chain was seen a handful of times. These data originate in a study of response to subunit inactivated influenza vaccine. The CDR3 extends over 16 amino acids. Trimming removed 2 bases from V and 1 base from J, with 14 bases in between. CDR1 and CDR2 from the germline V gene are MNHNS and SASEGT. TCRdb used MiXCR to reprocess the RT-PCR reads, holding one entry per CDR3 protein. The sample consists of 600,000 to 700,000 distinct CDR3 sequences, 14% of them appearing once. Here the sequenced sample was PBMCs from blood, taken approximately 15 days before vaccination. The sequence came from a man between 45 and 60 years old who received an inactivated influenza vaccine. The V and J genes are TRBV6-1 and TRBJ1-2, with D possibly TRBD1 on 5 matching bases. CDR3 sequence: CASSEKGRGGNYGYTF. The CDR3 DNA reads as TGTGCCAGCAGTGAAAAGGGTAGGGGAGGTAACTATGGCTACACCTTC.